Presented here are 7 T cell receptor beta chains from one specimen sequenced in a study of blood T cell repertoires in COVID-19. Libraries were prepared by immunoSEQ multiplex PCR; TCRdb keeps only in-frame clonotypes and omits some of them. The repertoire holds about 140,000 clones, with around 90% as singletons. The sample comprised peripheral blood. The receptor source for this set is a man in his sixties with active or convalescent COVID-19.

The chain links TRBV5-4 to TRBJ2-1; maybe TRBD1 (6 bases). This CDR3 comprises 13 residues. The V end lost 2 bases, the J end lost 8 bases, and 11 bases lay between the germline ends. Germline assignment: CDR1 SGHNT and CDR2 YYREEE (reference sequence). In DNA, the CDR3 is TGTGCCAGCAGCTTCCAGGGGCCCTATGAGCAGTTCTTC. This gives the protein CASSFQGPYEQFF.

This chain connects TRBV5-1 to TRBJ2-7; D gene unclear. CDR1 and CDR2 (germline): SGHRS, YFSETQ. The CDR3 has 14 amino acids. Trimming pared 4 bases from V and 0 bases from J, leaving 11 bases between. The CDR3 DNA follows: TGCGCCAGCAGCCTGTCTCAGAACTCCTACGAGCAGTACTTC. Protein product: CASSLSQNSYEQYF.

This chain connects TRBV3-1 (or the pseudogene TRBV3-2) to TRBJ1-1; D call uncertain. Germline V lookup: CDR1 LGHDT, CDR2 YNNKEL (reference sequence). The V end was cut by 4 bases, the J end by 0 bases, with 12 bases between. This CDR3 comprises 15 residues. CDR3 in DNA: TGTGCCAGCAGCCCCCGGGTCCTCGTGAACACTGAAGCTTTCTTT. It yields the protein CASSPRVLVNTEAFF.

The CDR3 nucleotides are TGTGCCAGCAGTACCCGGACAGCCTCGGGTCAGCCCCAGCATTTT. Translating it yields CASSTRTASGQPQHF. V is TRBV28 and J is TRBJ1-5, with a weak D call TRBD1 (6 bases). The CDR3 covers 15 residues. Trimming cost V 5 bases and J 6 bases, with 17 bases left between them. Germline CDR1 reads MDHEN; CDR2 reads SYDVKM.

This chain links TRBV9 with TRBJ2-7; D not certain. Deletions cut 0 bases from V and 0 bases from J, with 10 bases between. In germline, CDR1 is SGDLS, CDR2 YYNGEE. The CDR3 loop spans 15 amino acids. The CDR3 coding sequence is TGTGCCAGCAGCGTAGATTTTCGGTACTCCTACGAGCAGTACTTC. Translated, it gives CASSVDFRYSYEQYF.

The V and J genes are TRBV19 and TRBJ2-7, with 7 nucleotides matching TRBD2. The CDR3 is 14 residues long. The V gene end was trimmed by 5 bases and the J gene end by 2 bases; junction bases not matched to a gene: 6. Germline lookup yields CDR1 LNHDA and CDR2 SQIVND (reference sequence). CDR3 sequence reads: CASSVTGTTYEQYF. In DNA, the CDR3 is TGTGCCAGTAGTGTCACCGGGACTACCTACGAGCAGTACTTC. The variable domain in full, completed from reference TRBV19 and TRBJ2-7, reads DGGITQSPKYLFRKEGQNVTLSCEQNLNHDAMYWYRQDPGQGLRLIYYSQIVNDFQKGDIAEGYSVSREKKESFPLTVTSAQKNPTAFYLCASSVTGTTYEQYFGPGTRLTVT.

The chain joins TRBV28 to TRBJ1-1, with D possibly being TRBD1 (6 bases). The CDR3 has 15 amino acids. Germline CDR1 reads MDHEN; CDR2 reads SYDVKM. V lost 6 bases, J lost 4 bases, and 18 bases lay in between. The DNA for the CDR3 is TGTGCCAGCAGATCTAAAGGGGGGGGAAGCACTGAAGCTTTCTTT. It codes for CASRSKGGGSTEAFF.